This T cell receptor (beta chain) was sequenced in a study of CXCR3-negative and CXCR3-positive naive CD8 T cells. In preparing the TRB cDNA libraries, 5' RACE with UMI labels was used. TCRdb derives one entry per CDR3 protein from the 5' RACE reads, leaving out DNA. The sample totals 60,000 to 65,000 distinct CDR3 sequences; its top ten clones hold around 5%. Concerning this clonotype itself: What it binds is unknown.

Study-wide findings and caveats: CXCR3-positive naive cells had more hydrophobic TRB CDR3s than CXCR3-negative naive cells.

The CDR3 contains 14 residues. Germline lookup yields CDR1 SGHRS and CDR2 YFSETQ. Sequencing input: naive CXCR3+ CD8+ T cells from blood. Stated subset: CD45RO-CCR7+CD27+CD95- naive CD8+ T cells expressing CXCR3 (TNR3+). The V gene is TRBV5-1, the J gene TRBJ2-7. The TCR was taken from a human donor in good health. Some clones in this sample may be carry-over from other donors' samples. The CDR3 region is CASSLGSGSYEQYF. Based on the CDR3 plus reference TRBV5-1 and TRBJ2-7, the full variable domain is KAGVTQTPRYLIKTRGQQVTLSCSPISGHRSVSWYQQTPGQGLQFLFEYFSETQRNKGNFPGRFSGRQFSNSRSEMNVSTLELGDSALYLCASSLGSGSYEQYFGPGTRLTVT.